A single sample gave rise to the 4 T cell receptor beta chains below, sequenced in a study of T cell changes during pregnancy in multiple sclerosis. Using immunoSEQ multiplex PCR, the repertoire was profiled, and TCRdb retains in-frame clones only, with some absent. The data hold about 42,000 clones, with approximately 81% observed a single time. The sample consisted of CD4+ T cells from peripheral blood mononuclear cells, taken before pregnancy. Source of these receptors: a female donor with multiple sclerosis, enrolled in a pregnancy study.

The chain joins TRBV19 to TRBJ1-2; 8 bases are shared with TRBD1. The CDR3 has 14 amino acids. The ends lost 5 bases at V and 4 bases at J; junction bases unmatched: 6. Germline values: CDR1 LNHDA, CDR2 SQIVND (reference sequence). The CDR3 DNA sequence: TGTGCCAGTAGTTGGACAGGGCAAAGCTATGGCTACACCTTC. This translates into CASSWTGQSYGYTF.

The rearrangement links TRBV9 to TRBJ1-4; maybe TRBD1 (5 bases). The germline V gene encodes CDR1 SGDLS and CDR2 YYNGEE. With 5 bases removed from V and 0 bases from J, the gap between germline ends came to 11 bases. This CDR3 is 15 amino acids long. The CDR3 region is CASSGHPTTNEKLFF. The CDR3, as DNA: TGTGCCAGCAGTGGACACCCAACAACTAATGAAAAACTGTTTTTT.

The gene calls are TRBV7-9 and TRBJ1-1; D might be TRBD1 (5 bases). The CDR3 loop spans 17 amino acids. The germline V and J ends were trimmed by 2 bases and 1 base, with 17 bases remaining between them. From germline, CDR1 is SEHNR and CDR2 FQNEAQ (reference sequence). The CDR3 region is CASSLIGGVAKNTEAFF. DNA for the CDR3: TGTGCCAGCAGCTTAATCGGGGGTGTGGCTAAGAACACTGAAGCTTTCTTT.

The V call is TRBV12-5, the J call TRBJ1-3, with D perhaps matching TRBD1 (5 bases). Per the germline V gene, CDR1 is LGHNT and CDR2 is FRNRAP. The CDR3 contains 16 residues. Trimming shortened V by 3 bases and J by 4 bases, and 16 bases separated the two germline ends. The DNA of the CDR3 is TGTGCTAGTGGTTTAAGCAGGGTACAAGGGGGAAACACCATATATTTT. It codes for CASGLSRVQGGNTIYF.